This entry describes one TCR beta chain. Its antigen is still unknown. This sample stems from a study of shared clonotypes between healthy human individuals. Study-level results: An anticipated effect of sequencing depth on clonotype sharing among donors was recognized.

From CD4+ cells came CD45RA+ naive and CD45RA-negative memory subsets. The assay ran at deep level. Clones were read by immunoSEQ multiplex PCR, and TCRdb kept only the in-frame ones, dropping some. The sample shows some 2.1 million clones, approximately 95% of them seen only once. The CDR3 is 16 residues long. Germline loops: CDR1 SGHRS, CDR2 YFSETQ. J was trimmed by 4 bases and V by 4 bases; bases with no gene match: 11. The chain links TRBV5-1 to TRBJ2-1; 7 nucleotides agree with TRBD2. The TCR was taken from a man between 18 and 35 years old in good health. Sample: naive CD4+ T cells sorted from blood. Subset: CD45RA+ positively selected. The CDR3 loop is CASSLIMGTIYNEQFF. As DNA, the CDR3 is TGCGCCAGCAGCCTCATCATGGGGACTATTTACAATGAGCAGTTCTTC.